This T cell receptor beta chain came from a study of early T cells in non-severe SARS-CoV-2 infection. Study details: Sequenced material consisted of bulk RNA (from unsorted whole blood), and chains were unpaired.

Many counts were recorded for this clonotype. TCRdb fed the 5' RACE reads into MiXCR, producing one record per CDR3 protein. The sample comprises under 35,000 distinct CDR3 sequences, 5.5% to 7% of which are singletons, and about 3.8% rests with the top ten. The CDR3 length is 17 residues. With 1 base removed from V and 7 bases from J, the gap between germline ends came to 23 bases. CDR1 is MGHRA and CDR2 is YSYEKL in the germline V gene. V and J are TRBV4-1 and TRBJ2-7; possible D gene TRBD1, 6 bases. The origin of this receptor is an adult who was a healthcare worker with PCR-confirmed SARS-CoV-2 infection or an uninfected control (not recorded which). Sequenced: whole blood. CDR3 in DNA: TGCGCCAGCAGCCAAGTACGATCGTCGGGACAACCTAAAGAGCAGTACTTC. Amino acids: CASSQVRSSGQPKEQYF.